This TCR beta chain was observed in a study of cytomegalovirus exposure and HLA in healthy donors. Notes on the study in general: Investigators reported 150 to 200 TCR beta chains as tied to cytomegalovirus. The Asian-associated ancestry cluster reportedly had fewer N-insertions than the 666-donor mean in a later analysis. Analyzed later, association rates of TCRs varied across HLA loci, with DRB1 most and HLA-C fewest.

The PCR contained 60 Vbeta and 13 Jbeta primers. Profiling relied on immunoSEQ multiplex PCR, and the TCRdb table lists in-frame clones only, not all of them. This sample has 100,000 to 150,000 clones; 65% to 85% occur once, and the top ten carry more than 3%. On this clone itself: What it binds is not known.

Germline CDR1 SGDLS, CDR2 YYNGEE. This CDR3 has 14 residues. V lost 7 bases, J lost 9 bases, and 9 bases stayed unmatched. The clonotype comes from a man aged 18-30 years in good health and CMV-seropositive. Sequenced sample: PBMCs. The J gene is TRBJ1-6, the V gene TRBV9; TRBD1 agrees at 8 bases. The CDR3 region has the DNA TGTGCCAGCGCCCTACAGGGGGGAACTTCACCCCTCCACTTT. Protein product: CASALQGGTSPLHF.